This TCR beta chain was captured by sequencing in a study of blood T cell repertoires in COVID-19. Looking at the study overall: Acute and convalescent COVID-19 samples came from the United States, Italy and Spain. From T cells, B-cell-depleted T cells, or PBMCs came the material, which was cDNA or gDNA.

Per the original data handling: Estimation of nucleated cell counts was performed using reference gene primer amplification. Assay used: immunoSEQ multiplex PCR; TCRdb lists only in-frame clones, some missing. V, J and clone size reflect that table, while D and trimming were determined from the DNA. The data contain some 150,000 clones, 70% to 90% of them singletons. Trimming left V 1 base short and J 11 bases short, with 15 bases between. This CDR3 comprises 13 residues. Germline V gene lookup returns CDR1 SGHKS and CDR2 YYEKEE (reference sequence). The TCR was taken from a man aged 35 to 55 with acute or convalescent COVID-19. Sequenced sample: peripheral blood. J is TRBJ1-2 and V is TRBV5-5; no definite D call. CDR3 DNA: TGTGCCAGCAGCTTGCGTGAGCCCGGCGGATACACCTTC. It encodes CASSLREPGGYTF.